Listed below are T cell receptor beta chains from one sample, sequenced in a study of blood T cell repertoires in COVID-19. Here immunoSEQ multiplex PCR was the method, and the copy in TCRdb shows in-frame clones only, minus some. The sample holds approximately 170,000 clones; about 83% are singletons and the top ten take roughly 19%. Sequenced material: peripheral blood. Receptor source: a woman in her sixties or seventies who had recovered from COVID-19. Each CDR3 is given without its conserved first and last residue.

j_call v_call cdr3_aa
TRBJ2-1 TRBV9 ASSATSGSYNEQF
TRBJ1-1 TRBV7-9 ASSPREGGGTEAF
TRBJ2-7 TRBV2 ASSVGRGYEQY
TRBJ1-4 TRBV28 ASSSGPVGGLF
TRBJ2-5 TRBV28 ASLGGHPLATETQY
TRBJ1-1 TRBV3-1/TRBV3-2 ASSQVGAANTEAF
TRBJ1-1 TRBV28 ATQTRRAF
TRBJ1-5 TRBV28 ASSFPRGGGQPQH
TRBJ1-1 TRBV11-1 ASSLGPANTEAF
TRBJ2-1 TRBV19 ASSMDRAGEQF
TRBJ2-1 TRBV9 ASSVGRRGTGEQF
TRBJ2-3 TRBV27 ASSFFSEDTQY
TRBJ1-5 TRBV19 ASSTPGAGQPQH
TRBJ1-1 TRBV30 AWSSHRGTEAF
TRBJ1-2 TRBV6-4 ASRPGQGAKGYT